This T cell receptor beta chain comes out of a study of blood T cell repertoires in COVID-19. J was trimmed by 1 base and V by 2 bases; bases with no gene match: 10. CDR1 and CDR2 from the germline V gene are SGHRS and YFSETQ. The CDR3 sequence is 17 residues long. The count of this clone is one. The method was immunoSEQ multiplex PCR; TCRdb's version includes in-frame clones alone and lacks a portion of them. The sample shows about 300,000 clones, roughly 90% of them seen only once. V and J are TRBV5-1 and TRBJ2-5; 8 bases agree with TRBD2. The TCR was taken from a young man with active or convalescent COVID-19. The source material was peripheral blood. CDR3 DNA: TGCGCCAGCAGCTTACCGAGCGGGAGAAGGGGCCAAGAGACCCAGTACTTC. It specifies CASSLPSGRRGQETQYF. Variable domain in full (rest from reference TRBV5-1 and TRBJ2-5): KAGVTQTPRYLIKTRGQQVTLSCSPISGHRSVSWYQQTPGQGLQFLFEYFSETQRNKGNFPGRFSGRQFSNSRSEMNVSTLELGDSALYLCASSLPSGRRGQETQYFGPGTRLLVL.